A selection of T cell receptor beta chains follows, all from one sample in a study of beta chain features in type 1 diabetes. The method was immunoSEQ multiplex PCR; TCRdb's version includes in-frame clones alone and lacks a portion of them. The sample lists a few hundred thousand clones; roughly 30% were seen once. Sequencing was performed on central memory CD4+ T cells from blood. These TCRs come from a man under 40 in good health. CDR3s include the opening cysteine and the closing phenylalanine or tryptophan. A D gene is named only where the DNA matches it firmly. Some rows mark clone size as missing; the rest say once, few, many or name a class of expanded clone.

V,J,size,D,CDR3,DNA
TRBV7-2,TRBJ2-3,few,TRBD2,CASSLRGGASDTQYF,TGTGCCAGCAGCTTACGCGGGGGGGCCTCAGATACGCAGTATTTT
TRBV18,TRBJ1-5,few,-,CASSGTMDQPQHF,TGTGCCAGCTCAGGGACAATGGATCAGCCCCAGCATTTT
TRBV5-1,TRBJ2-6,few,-,CASSEATSGANVLTF,TGCGCCAGCAGCGAAGCTACCTCTGGGGCCAACGTCCTGACTTTC
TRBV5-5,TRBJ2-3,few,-,CASSLDADTQYF,TGTGCCAGCAGCTTGGATGCAGATACGCAGTATTTT
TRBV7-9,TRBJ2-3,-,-,CASSLGGEGTDTQYF,TGTGCCAGCAGCCTTGGGGGAGAGGGCACAGATACGCAGTATTTT
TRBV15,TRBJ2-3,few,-,CATSIGPDTQYF,TGTGCCACCAGCATCGGTCCGGATACGCAGTATTTT
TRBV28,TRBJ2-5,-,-,CASSFFGSTQETQYF,TGTGCCAGCAGTTTCTTCGGGAGCACCCAAGAGACCCAGTACTTC
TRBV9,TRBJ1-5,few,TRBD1,CASSATGASNQPQHF,TGTGCCAGCAGCGCGACAGGGGCCAGCAATCAGCCCCAGCATTTT
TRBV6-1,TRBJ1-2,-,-,CASSRAGNYGYTF,TGTGCCAGCAGCCGGGCCGGGAACTATGGCTACACCTTC
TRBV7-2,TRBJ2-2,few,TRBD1,CASSLGGGSTGELFF,TGTGCCAGCAGCTTAGGAGGGGGCTCCACCGGGGAGCTGTTTTTT
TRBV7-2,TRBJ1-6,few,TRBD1,CASSPDRNNSPLHF,TGTGCCAGCAGCCCGGACAGGAATAATTCACCCCTCCACTTT
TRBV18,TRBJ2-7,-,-,CASSPRQGYEQYF,TGTGCCAGCTCACCCCGCCAGGGCTACGAGCAGTACTTC
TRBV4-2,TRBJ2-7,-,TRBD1,CASSQGQGSYEQYF,TGTGCCAGCAGCCAGGGACAGGGGTCCTACGAGCAGTACTTC
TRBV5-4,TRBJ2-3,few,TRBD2,CASSSRLAGATDTQYF,TGTGCCAGCAGCTCCAGACTAGCGGGGGCCACAGATACGCAGTATTTT
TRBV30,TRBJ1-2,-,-,CAWTSGLSYGYTF,TGTGCCTGGACGAGCGGCCTTTCCTATGGCTACACCTTC
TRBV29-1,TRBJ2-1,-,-,CSVPTESSYNEQFF,TGCAGCGTACCGACAGAAAGCTCCTACAATGAGCAGTTCTTC
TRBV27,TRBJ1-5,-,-,CASPSQPQHF,TGTGCCAGCCCAAGCCAGCCCCAGCATTTT
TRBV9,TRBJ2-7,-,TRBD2,CASSVAPSGTYEQYF,TGTGCCAGCAGCGTAGCGCCTAGCGGGACCTACGAGCAGTACTTC
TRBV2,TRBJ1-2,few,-,CASSEGIRTGYTF,TGTGCCAGCAGTGAAGGGATCCGGACTGGCTACACCTTC
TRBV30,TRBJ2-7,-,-,CAWSAGPRGEQYF,TGTGCCTGGAGTGCGGGCCCCCGGGGCGAGCAGTACTTC
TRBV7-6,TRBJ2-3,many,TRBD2,CASASGRSTDTQYF,TGTGCCTCGGCTAGCGGGAGGTCCACAGATACGCAGTATTTT
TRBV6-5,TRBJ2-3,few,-,CASISGGDTQYF,TGTGCCAGCATTTCTGGAGGAGATACGCAGTATTTT
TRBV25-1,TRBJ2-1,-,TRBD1,CASSDRGRGPNNEQFF,TGTGCCAGCAGTGATCGGGGCAGGGGGCCAAACAATGAGCAGTTCTTC
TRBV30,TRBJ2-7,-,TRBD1,CAWSAGTGLPEQYF,TGTGCCTGGAGTGCTGGGACAGGGTTACCCGAGCAGTACTTC
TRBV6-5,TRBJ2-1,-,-,CASSYNRGEQFF,TGTGCCAGCAGTTACAATCGGGGGGAGCAGTTCTTC
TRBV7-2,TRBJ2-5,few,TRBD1,CASSPTGQGAETQYF,TGTGCCAGCAGCCCCACGGGACAGGGGGCAGAGACCCAGTACTTC
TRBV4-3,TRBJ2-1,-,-,CASSHSLGDYNEQFF,TGCGCCAGCAGCCATAGTTTAGGAGACTACAATGAGCAGTTCTTC
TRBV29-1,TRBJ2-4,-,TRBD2,CSVGHGGNAKNIQYF,TGCAGCGTTGGGCACGGGGGGAACGCCAAAAACATTCAGTACTTC
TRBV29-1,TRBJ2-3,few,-,CSVDGGFSTDTQYF,TGCAGCGTTGATGGCGGGTTCAGCACAGATACGCAGTATTTT
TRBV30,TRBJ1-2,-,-,CAWSPLRDGANYGYTF,TGTGCCTGGAGTCCACTGAGGGATGGAGCTAACTATGGCTACACCTTC
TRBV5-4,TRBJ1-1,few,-,CASSVVGRDTEAFF,TGTGCCAGCAGCGTTGTGGGGAGGGACACTGAAGCTTTCTTT
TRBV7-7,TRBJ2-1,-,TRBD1,CASSPQGAGNEQFF,TGTGCCAGCAGCCCGCAGGGGGCGGGCAATGAGCAGTTCTTC
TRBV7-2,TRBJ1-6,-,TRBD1,CASLDSTGLRSPLHF,TGTGCCAGCCTAGATTCGACAGGGTTACGTTCACCCCTCCACTTT